Detailed here is one T cell receptor (beta chain). Its recognized antigen is unknown. No base quality values were provided; no much bigger clone lies one nucleotide off. The sample is drawn from a study of blood T cell repertoires in COVID-19 (dated by TCRdb to about 2020). Looking at the study overall: The collaborator samples originated in the United States, Italy and Spain and spanned the acute and convalescent phases of COVID-19. The material from the prospective study consisted of cDNA or gDNA derived from T cells, B-cell-depleted T cells, or PBMCs. Subjects who had been exposed to COVID-19, were actively infected with it, or had recovered from it provided the deeply sampled blood TCRbeta repertoires that made up the dataset. The repertoires were released in a freely available public database meant as a resource for research on the immune response to SARS-CoV-2. The samples were drawn from two sources: the first 160 participants of the ongoing ImmuneRACE study, and 1,000 to 1,500 subjects contributed by 6 global collaborators. Nearly every sample came with metadata listing a de-identified subject ID, COVID-19 status, age in years and sex. Where HLA class I and class II types were available, the types were taken from metadata supplied by the sample provider, not from assay-based typing.

TCRbeta CDR3 regions were amplified from genomic DNA by means of the immunoSEQ Assay, a bias-controlled multiplex PCR. The authors processed their data as follows. The number of nucleated cells in each sample was estimated from the amplification of reference gene primers within the assay. To quantify the absolute abundance of each unique TCRbeta CDR3 rearrangement, sequence reads were collapsed and filtered. For each sample, productive Simpson clonality was calculated by taking the square root of Simpson's diversity index across productive rearrangements. TCRdb took over this immuneACCESS table, retaining in-frame rearrangements with V and J assigned. Such tables are incomplete; in checked studies, under half of the missing clones stem from an unresolved V gene, and the remainder is unexplained. D and trimming were read from the DNA, whereas the V and J calls and clone size are those reported in that table. The sample profile shows 240,000 or so clones; 86% of them were found once. The leading ten clones occupy 10% to 15% of the sample.

V is clipped by 0 bases and J by 3 bases, and the sequence between their germline boundaries is 12 bases long. Taken from the germline V gene, the CDR1 and CDR2 loops are MGHRA and YSYEKL. Counted from cysteine to phenylalanine, this CDR3 has 15 amino acids. Only the CDR3 portion is preserved as DNA: 45 bases, with reading frame beginning at the first base. Study-wide findings and limitations: Clinical and demographic metadata were provided uncurated, with the amount varying by source and participant.

Whole blood was collected in K2EDTA tubes by collaborating institutions according to the institutions' own protocols. Collaborator samples were shipped for TCRbeta analysis as frozen whole blood, isolated PBMCs, or DNA extracted from either sample type. This receptor was identified in an elderly man with acute or convalescent COVID-19. The sequence is built from TRBV4-1 and TRBJ2-7; 6 matching bases give a weak D call of TRBD2. The sequenced sample was peripheral blood. The CDR3 corresponds to CASSQERTTIYEQYF. The DNA reads as follows: TGCGCCAGCAGCCAAGAAAGGACTACGATCTACGAGCAGTACTTC.